The rows below give T cell receptor beta chains drawn from one sample of a study of blood T cell repertoires in COVID-19. Clones were sequenced by immunoSEQ multiplex PCR, and TCRdb holds only the in-frame ones, with some missing. The sample holds 200,000 to 250,000 clones; 82% are singletons and the top ten take 3% to 4%. Sample: PBMCs or T cells enriched from blood (not recorded which). The origin of the receptors is a woman in her sixties or seventies who had recovered from COVID-19. The CDR3 runs from the conserved cysteine through the conserved F or W. A D gene is named only where the DNA matches it firmly. Size is stated for part of the rows, as once, few or many counts, or as a class when the clone is expanded.

TRBJ1-5 NA TRBV5-6 NA CASSLPGSNQPQHF TGTGCCAGCAGCCTACCGGGTAGCAATCAGCCCCAGCATTTT
TRBJ2-7 NA TRBV11-3 NA CASSDQLESRLTGVMCNF TGTGCCAGCAGCGACCAGCTTGAAAGCCGCCTAACCGGGGTAATGTGTAACTTC
TRBJ1-2 NA TRBV6-5 NA CASKGVWGTNYGYTF TGTGCCAGCAAGGGGGTTTGGGGGACGAACTATGGCTACACCTTC
TRBJ2-2 NA TRBV6-5 NA CASSDPGTGELFF TGTGCCAGCAGCGATCCAGGTACCGGGGAGCTGTTTTTT
TRBJ2-7 NA TRBV15 NA CATSRDLRGSYEQYF TGTGCCACCAGCAGAGATCTAAGGGGTTCCTACGAGCAGTACTTC
TRBJ1-1 NA TRBV29-1 NA CSVRGASTEAFF TGCAGCGTGCGGGGGGCCTCCACTGAAGCTTTCTTT
TRBJ1-1 TRBD1 TRBV18 NA CASSPTGGTEAFF TGTGCCAGCTCACCCACAGGGGGTACTGAAGCTTTCTTT
TRBJ2-1 NA TRBV7-9 NA CASSPPQGSSYNEQFF TGTGCCAGCAGCCCGCCCCAGGGAAGCTCCTACAATGAGCAGTTCTTC
TRBJ1-1 NA TRBV10-1 NA CASTAGAKGEAFF TGCGCCAGCACCGCGGGGGCAAAGGGTGAAGCTTTCTTT
TRBJ2-5 NA TRBV7-9 NA CASSTQQGRVTQYF TGTGCCAGCAGCACCCAACAGGGTAGGGTGACCCAGTACTTC
TRBJ2-3 NA TRBV6-6 NA CASTYIPRDSGLSTDTQYF TGTGCCAGCACCTACATCCCCCGGGACTCGGGACTTAGCACAGATACGCAGTATTTT
TRBJ2-7 TRBD1 TRBV5-1 NA CASSLPGQGAYEQYF TGCGCCAGCAGCTTACCGGGACAGGGGGCCTACGAGCAGTACTTC
TRBJ2-3 TRBD1 TRBV2 NA CASRDRGATDTQYF TGTGCCAGCAGGGACAGGGGAGCCACAGATACGCAGTATTTT
TRBJ2-7 TRBD2 TRBV25-1 NA CASSGPRLAGIEEQYF TGTGCCAGCAGTGGTCCCCGACTAGCGGGAATAGAGGAGCAGTACTTC
TRBJ2-7 TRBD2 TRBV7-2 NA CASSHRGGRDYEQYF TGTGCCAGCAGCCACCGGGGGGGTAGGGACTACGAGCAGTACTTC
TRBJ2-5 TRBD2 TRBV7-2 NA CASSLGVSGRMMGQKTQYF TGTGCCAGCAGCTTAGGGGTTAGCGGGAGGATGATGGGTCAGAAGACCCAGTACTTC
TRBJ2-7 TRBD2 TRBV5-5 NA CASSSDSGVGSYEQYF TGTGCCAGCAGCTCAGATAGCGGGGTCGGATCCTACGAGCAGTACTTC
TRBJ1-1 NA TRBV12-3/TRBV12-4 NA CASAQGRLGEAFF TGTGCCAGTGCACAGGGACGACTGGGTGAAGCTTTCTTT
TRBJ1-1 NA TRBV14 NA CASSQASTEAFF TGTGCCAGCAGCCAAGCGAGCACTGAAGCTTTCTTT
TRBJ2-2 TRBD2 TRBV7-8 once CASSIGTSGTGELFF TGTGCCAGCAGCATTGGGACTAGCGGGACCGGGGAGCTGTTTTTT
TRBJ1-3 NA TRBV10-3 NA CAISEIVGSSGNTIYF TGTGCCATCAGTGAGATTGTCGGGAGCTCTGGAAACACCATATATTTT
TRBJ2-7 NA TRBV18 NA CASSPTGPSYEQYF TGTGCCAGCTCACCGACGGGTCCGTCCTACGAGCAGTACTTC
TRBJ2-2 TRBD2 TRBV4-3 NA CASSQPGGQGTGELFF TGCGCCAGCAGCCAACCGGGGGGGCAGGGCACCGGGGAGCTGTTTTTT
TRBJ1-3 NA TRBV6-5 NA CASIRNTIYF TGTGCCAGCATCAGAAACACCATATATTTT
TRBJ1-3 TRBD1 TRBV19 NA CASSIRRGLDGNTIYF TGTGCCAGTAGTATACGAAGGGGGCTCGATGGAAACACCATATATTTT
TRBJ2-7 TRBD2 TRBV7-2 once CASSLGSGRSYEQYF TGTGCCAGCAGCTTAGGTAGCGGGAGGTCCTACGAGCAGTACTTC
TRBJ1-2 TRBD1 TRBV29-1 few CSVGQAMNYGYTF TGCAGCGTAGGACAGGCAATGAACTATGGCTACACCTTC
TRBJ1-2 NA TRBV5-4 NA CASSLMRANYGYTF TGTGCCAGCAGCTTAATGAGAGCTAACTATGGCTACACCTTC
TRBJ1-2 TRBD1 TRBV29-1 NA CSVEDRGQGAGAYGYTF TGCAGCGTTGAAGATCGGGGGCAGGGGGCCGGTGCCTATGGCTACACCTTC
TRBJ2-2 NA TRBV18 NA CASSPAGVTGELFF TGTGCCAGCTCACCGGCAGGGGTCACCGGGGAGCTGTTTTTT
TRBJ2-7 TRBD1 TRBV19 NA CASTTGGAYEQYF TGTGCCAGCACCACAGGGGGAGCCTACGAGCAGTACTTC
TRBJ1-1 NA TRBV5-6 NA CASSKGGGDTEAFF TGTGCCAGCAGCAAGGGAGGGGGGGACACTGAAGCTTTCTTT
TRBJ1-3 NA TRBV5-1 NA CASSLSPGGNTIYF TGCGCCAGCAGCTTGTCTCCAGGTGGAAACACCATATATTTT
TRBJ2-7 NA TRBV6-5 NA CASSYLTASSYEQYF TGTGCCAGCAGTTACCTGACAGCGAGCTCCTACGAGCAGTACTTC
TRBJ1-5 NA TRBV7-2 NA CASSWGGQASNQPQHF TGTGCCAGCAGCTGGGGGGGGCAGGCGTCCAATCAGCCCCAGCATTTT
TRBJ2-7 NA TRBV11-2 NA CASSPPLATLSDEQYF TGTGCCAGCAGCCCCCCCCTCGCGACCCTTAGCGACGAGCAGTACTTC
TRBJ1-6 NA TRBV18 NA CASSPRRELSPLHF TGTGCCAGCTCACCAAGGAGGGAGTTATCCCCCCTCCACTTT
TRBJ2-5 TRBD2 TRBV29-1 NA CSVAGTSGRARRETQYF TGCAGCGTTGCCGGGACTAGCGGGAGGGCTCGGCGGGAGACCCAGTACTTC
TRBJ2-1 TRBD2 TRBV2 NA CASSEGLAGGYEQFF TGTGCCAGCAGTGAAGGCCTAGCGGGAGGCTATGAGCAGTTCTTC
TRBJ2-6 NA TRBV9 NA CASSVLPVTGANVLTF TGTGCCAGCAGCGTATTGCCAGTTACTGGGGCCAACGTCCTGACTTTC
TRBJ1-2 TRBD1 TRBV10-3 NA CAISVSGGAAEGYTF TGTGCCATCAGTGTTTCAGGGGGCGCGGCAGAAGGCTACACCTTC
TRBJ2-5 NA TRBV5-1 few CASSLRGSQETQYF TGCGCCAGCAGTTTAAGGGGCTCTCAAGAGACCCAGTACTTC
TRBJ1-2 NA TRBV20-1 few CSGGHLTGYTF TGCAGTGGGGGGCATTTAACTGGCTACACCTTC
TRBJ2-1 NA TRBV10-3 once CAISEVGTKYNEQFF TGTGCCATCAGTGAGGTCGGGACAAAGTACAATGAGCAGTTCTTC